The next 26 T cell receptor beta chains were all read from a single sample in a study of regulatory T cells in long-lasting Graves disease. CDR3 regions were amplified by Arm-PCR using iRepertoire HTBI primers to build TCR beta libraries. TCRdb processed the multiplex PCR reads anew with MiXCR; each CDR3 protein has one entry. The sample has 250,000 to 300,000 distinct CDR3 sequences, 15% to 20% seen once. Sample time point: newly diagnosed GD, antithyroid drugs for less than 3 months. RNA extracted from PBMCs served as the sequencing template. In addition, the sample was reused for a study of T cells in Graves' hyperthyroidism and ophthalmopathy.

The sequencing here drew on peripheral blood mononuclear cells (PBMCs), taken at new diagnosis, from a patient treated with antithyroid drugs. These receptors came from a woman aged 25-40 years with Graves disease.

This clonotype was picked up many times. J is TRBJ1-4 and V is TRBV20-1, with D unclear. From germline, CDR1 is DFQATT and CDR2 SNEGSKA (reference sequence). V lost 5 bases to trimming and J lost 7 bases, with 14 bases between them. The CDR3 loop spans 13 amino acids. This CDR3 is CSAARGSGEKLFF. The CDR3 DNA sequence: TGCAGTGCTGCTCGGGGTTCGGGTGAAAAACTGTTTTTT.

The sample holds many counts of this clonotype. In DNA form, the CDR3 reads TGTGCCAGCAGCCCTAGGGACCGGCGGGGCTATGGCTACACCTTC. Translation gives CASSPRDRRGYGYTF. The chain links TRBV5-6 to TRBJ1-2, with a tentative D call TRBD1 (5 bases). The V and J ends lost 4 bases and 4 bases respectively, with 17 bases between them. Germline V gives CDR1 SGHDT, CDR2 YYEEEE. This CDR3 has 15 residues.

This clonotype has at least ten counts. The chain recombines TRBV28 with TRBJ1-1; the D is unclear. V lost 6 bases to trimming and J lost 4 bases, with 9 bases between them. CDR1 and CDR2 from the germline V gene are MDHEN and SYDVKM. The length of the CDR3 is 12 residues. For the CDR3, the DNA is TGTGCCAGCAGGGATTCCGGCACTGAAGCTTTCTTT. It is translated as CASRDSGTEAFF.

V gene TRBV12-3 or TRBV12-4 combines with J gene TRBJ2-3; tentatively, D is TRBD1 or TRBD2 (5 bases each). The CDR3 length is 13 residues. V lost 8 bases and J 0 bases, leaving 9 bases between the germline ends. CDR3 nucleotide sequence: TGTGCCAGCGATGGGGACAGCACAGATACGCAGTATTTT. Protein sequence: CASDGDSTDTQYF.

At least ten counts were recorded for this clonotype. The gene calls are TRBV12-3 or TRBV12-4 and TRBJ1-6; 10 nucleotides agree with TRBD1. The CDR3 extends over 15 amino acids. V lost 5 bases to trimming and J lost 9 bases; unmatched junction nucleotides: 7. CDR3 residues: CASSIPGTGVSPLHF. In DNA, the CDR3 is TGTGCCAGCAGTATACCCGGGACAGGGGTTTCACCCCTCCACTTT.

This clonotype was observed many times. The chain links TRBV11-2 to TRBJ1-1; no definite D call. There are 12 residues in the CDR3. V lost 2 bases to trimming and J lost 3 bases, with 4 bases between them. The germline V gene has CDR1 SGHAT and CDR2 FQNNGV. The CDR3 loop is CASSLLHTEAFF. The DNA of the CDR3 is TGTGCCAGCAGCTTACTGCACACTGAAGCTTTCTTT.

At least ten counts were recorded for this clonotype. CDR3 DNA sequence: TGTGCCAGCAGTACTGGACAGTGGGCCACTGAAGCTTTCTTT. Translated: CASSTGQWATEAFF. V gene TRBV12-3 or TRBV12-4 combines with J gene TRBJ1-1; D might be TRBD1 (6 bases). The CDR3 runs to 14 residues. V shed 5 bases and J shed 4 bases, with 14 bases lying between them.

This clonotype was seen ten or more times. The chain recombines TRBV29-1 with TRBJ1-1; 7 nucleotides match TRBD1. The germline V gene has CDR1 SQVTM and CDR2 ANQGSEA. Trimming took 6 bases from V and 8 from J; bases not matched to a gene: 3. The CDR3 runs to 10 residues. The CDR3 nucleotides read TGCAGCGTCCTGACAGGGGAAGCTTTCTTT. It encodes CSVLTGEAFF.

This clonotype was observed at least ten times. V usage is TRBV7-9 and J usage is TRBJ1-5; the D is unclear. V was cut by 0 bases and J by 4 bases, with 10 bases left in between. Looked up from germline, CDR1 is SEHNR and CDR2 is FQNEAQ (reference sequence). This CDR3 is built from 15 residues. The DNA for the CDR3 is TGTGCCAGCAGCTTAGCCCGCGGAAGTAATCAGCCCCAGCATTTT. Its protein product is CASSLARGSNQPQHF.

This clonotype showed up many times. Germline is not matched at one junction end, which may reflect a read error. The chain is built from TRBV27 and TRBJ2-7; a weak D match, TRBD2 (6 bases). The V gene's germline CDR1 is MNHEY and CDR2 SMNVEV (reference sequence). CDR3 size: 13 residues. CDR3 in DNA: TGTGCCAGTAGTTCCGGGGGTAACTACGAGCAGTACTTC. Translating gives CASSSGGNYEQYF.

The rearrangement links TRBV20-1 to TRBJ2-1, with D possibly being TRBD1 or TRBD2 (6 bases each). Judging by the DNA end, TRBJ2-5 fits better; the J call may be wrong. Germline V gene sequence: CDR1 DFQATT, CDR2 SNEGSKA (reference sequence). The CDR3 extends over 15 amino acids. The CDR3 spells CSGRGRRPVQETQYF. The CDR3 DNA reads TGCAGTGGTAGGGGGAGGCGGCCAGTCCAAGAGACCCAGTACTTC.

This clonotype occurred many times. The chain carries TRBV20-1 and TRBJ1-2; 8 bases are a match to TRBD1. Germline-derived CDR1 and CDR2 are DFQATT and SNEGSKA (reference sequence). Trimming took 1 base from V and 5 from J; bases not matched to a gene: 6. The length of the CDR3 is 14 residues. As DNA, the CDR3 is TGCAGTGCTAGAGTCCCAGGGGGCCGGTATGGCTACACCTTC. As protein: CSARVPGGRYGYTF.

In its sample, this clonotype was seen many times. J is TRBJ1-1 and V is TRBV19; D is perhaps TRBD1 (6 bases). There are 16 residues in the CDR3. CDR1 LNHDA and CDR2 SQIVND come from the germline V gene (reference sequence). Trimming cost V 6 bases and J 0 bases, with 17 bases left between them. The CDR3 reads CASRTGLVSMNTEAFF. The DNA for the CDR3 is TGTGCCAGTAGAACAGGGCTCGTGAGTATGAACACTGAAGCTTTCTTT.

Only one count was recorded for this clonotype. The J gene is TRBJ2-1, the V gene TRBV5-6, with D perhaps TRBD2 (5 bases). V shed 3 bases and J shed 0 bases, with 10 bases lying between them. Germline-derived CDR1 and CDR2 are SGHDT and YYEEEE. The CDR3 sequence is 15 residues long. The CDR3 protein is CASSWRTSSYNEQFF. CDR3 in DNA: TGTGCCAGCAGCTGGAGGACGAGCTCCTACAATGAGCAGTTCTTC.

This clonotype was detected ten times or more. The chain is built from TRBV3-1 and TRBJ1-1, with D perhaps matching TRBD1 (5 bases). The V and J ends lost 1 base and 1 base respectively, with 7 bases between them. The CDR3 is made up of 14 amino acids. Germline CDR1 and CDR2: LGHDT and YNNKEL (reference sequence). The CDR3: CASSQAQGNTEAFF. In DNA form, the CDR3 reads TGTGCCAGCAGCCAAGCTCAGGGGAACACTGAAGCTTTCTTT.

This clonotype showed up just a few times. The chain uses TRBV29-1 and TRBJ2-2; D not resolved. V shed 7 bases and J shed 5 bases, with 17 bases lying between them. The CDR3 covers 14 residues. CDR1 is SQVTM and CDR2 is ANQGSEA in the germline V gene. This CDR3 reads CSARIVHGTGELFF. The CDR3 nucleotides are TGCAGCGCCCGAATAGTACACGGAACCGGGGAGCTGTTTTTT.

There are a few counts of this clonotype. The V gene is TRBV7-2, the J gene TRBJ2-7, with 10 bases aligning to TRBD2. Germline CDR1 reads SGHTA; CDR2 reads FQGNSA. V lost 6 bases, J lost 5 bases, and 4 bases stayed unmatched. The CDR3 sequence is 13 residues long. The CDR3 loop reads CASRASGGNEQYF. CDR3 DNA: TGTGCCAGCAGAGCTAGCGGGGGAAACGAGCAGTACTTC. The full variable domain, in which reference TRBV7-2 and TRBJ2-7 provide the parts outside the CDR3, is GAGVSQSPSNKVTEKGKDVELRCDPISGHTALYWYRQSLGQGLEFLIYFQGNSAPDKSGLPSDRFSAERTGGSVSTLTIQRTQQEDSAVYLCASRASGGNEQYFGPGTRLTVT.

The CDR3 coding sequence is TGTGCCAGCAGCGCAACTTTAGGACAGTCCCATGGCTCCTACAATGAGCAGTTCTTC. Protein sequence: CASSATLGQSHGSYNEQFF. V and J are TRBV6-1 and TRBJ2-1; D possibly corresponds to TRBD1 (6 bases). This CDR3 is 19 amino acids long. Per the germline V gene, CDR1 is MNHNS and CDR2 is SASEGT. V was clipped by 6 bases and J by 0 bases, with 24 bases between them.

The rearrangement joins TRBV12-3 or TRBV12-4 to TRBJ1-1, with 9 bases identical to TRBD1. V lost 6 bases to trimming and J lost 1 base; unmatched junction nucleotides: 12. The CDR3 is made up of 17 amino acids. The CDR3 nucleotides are TGTGCCAGCAGGGGGACAGGGACTCGCTCATGGAACACTGAAGCTTTCTTT. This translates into CASRGTGTRSWNTEAFF.

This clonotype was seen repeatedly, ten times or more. The CDR3 is CAISKNNNYGYTF. DNA for the CDR3: TGTGCCATCAGTAAGAATAATAACTATGGCTACACCTTC. The chain uses TRBV10-3 and TRBJ1-2; D uncertain. CDR3 length equals 13 residues. The V gene lost 5 bases and the J gene lost 1 base, with 8 bases spanning the gap. The germline CDR1 and CDR2 sequences are ENHRY and SYGVKD.

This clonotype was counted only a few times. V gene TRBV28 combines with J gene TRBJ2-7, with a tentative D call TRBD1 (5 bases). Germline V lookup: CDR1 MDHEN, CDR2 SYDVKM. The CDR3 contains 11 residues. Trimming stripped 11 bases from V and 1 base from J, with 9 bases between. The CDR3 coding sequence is TGTGCCTCCAGGGATTCCTACGAGCAGTACTTC. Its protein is CASRDSYEQYF.

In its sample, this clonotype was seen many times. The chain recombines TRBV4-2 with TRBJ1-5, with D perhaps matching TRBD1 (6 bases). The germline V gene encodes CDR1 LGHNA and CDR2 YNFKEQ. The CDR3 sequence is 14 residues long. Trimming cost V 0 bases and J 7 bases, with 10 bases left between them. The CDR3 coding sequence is TGTGCCAGCAGCCAAGACAGGGGTGGGCAGCCCCAGCATTTT. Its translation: CASSQDRGGQPQHF.

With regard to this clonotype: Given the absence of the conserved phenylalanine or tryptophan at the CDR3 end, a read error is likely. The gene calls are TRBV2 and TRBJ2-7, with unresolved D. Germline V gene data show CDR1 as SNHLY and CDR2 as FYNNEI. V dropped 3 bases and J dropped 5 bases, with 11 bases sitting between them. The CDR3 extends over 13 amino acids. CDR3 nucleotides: TGTGCCAGCAGTGAGGCAGTGCCTAACGAGCAGTACTCC. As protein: CASSEAVPNEQYS.

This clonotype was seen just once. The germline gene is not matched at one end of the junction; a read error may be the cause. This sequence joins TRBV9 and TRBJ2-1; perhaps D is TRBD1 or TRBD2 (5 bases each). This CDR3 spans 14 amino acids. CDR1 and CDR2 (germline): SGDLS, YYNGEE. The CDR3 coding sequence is TGTGCCAGCAGCGTAGGGACTCCAAGGGGTGAGCAGTTCTTT. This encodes CASSVGTPRGEQFF. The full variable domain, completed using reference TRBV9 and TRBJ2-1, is DSGVTQTPKHLITATGQRVTLRCSPRSGDLSVYWYQQSLDQGLQFLIQYYNGEERAKGNILERFSAQQFPDLHSELNLSSLELGDSALYFCASSVGTPRGEQFFGPGTRLTVL.

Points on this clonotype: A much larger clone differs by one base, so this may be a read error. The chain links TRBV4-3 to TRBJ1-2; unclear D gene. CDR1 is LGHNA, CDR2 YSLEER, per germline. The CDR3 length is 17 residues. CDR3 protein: CASSQDVGASNHYGHTF. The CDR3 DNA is TGCGCCAGCAGCCAAGATGTTGGTGCCAGTAACCACTATGGCCACACCTTC.

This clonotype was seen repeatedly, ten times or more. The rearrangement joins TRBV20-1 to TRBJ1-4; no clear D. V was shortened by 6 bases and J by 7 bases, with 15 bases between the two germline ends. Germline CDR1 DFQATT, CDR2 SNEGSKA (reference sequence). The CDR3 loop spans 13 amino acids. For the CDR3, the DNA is TGCAGTGCCCCGGGAGGGAAGAGTGAAAAACTGTTTTTT. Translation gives CSAPGGKSEKLFF.